This passage covers 16 T cell receptor beta chains from one sample sequenced in a study of PD-1 blockade in classical Hodgkin lymphoma. TCRdb keeps only in-frame clones here, not all; method: immunoSEQ multiplex PCR. Among about 40,000 clones listed, more than 75% were seen once. Every single patient, without exception, relapsed after autologous stem cell transplantation, and brentuximab vedotin exposure varied. The sequencing used peripheral blood mononuclear cells (PBMCs), collected at baseline. The receptors originated from a human donor with classical Hodgkin lymphoma.

The V gene is TRBV27, the J gene TRBJ2-7; 8 nucleotides line up with TRBD1. This CDR3 spans 14 amino acids. Looked up from germline, CDR1 is MNHEY and CDR2 is SMNVEV (reference sequence). The trim removed 8 bases at V and 9 bases at J, leaving 15 bases unmatched. The CDR3 loop reads CASRSTGTGVAQYF. The CDR3 nucleotides are TGTGCCAGCCGTTCTACTGGGACAGGTGTTGCGCAGTACTTC.

The sample holds one count of this clone. The rearrangement uses TRBV6-5 and TRBJ2-1; 15 positions agree with TRBD2. This CDR3 contains 15 residues. J gave up 7 bases and V 5 bases, and 3 bases lay outside the gene matches. The germline CDR1 and CDR2 sequences are MNHEY and SVGAGI. The CDR3 nucleotides are TGTGCCAGCAGTACGGGACTAGCGGGAGGTAATGAGCAGTTCTTC. Translated: CASSTGLAGGNEQFF.

The chain combines TRBV11-2 with TRBJ1-5; D not resolved. The V end lost 5 bases, the J end lost 1 base, and 12 bases lay between the germline ends. The CDR3 is made up of 15 amino acids. Germline CDR1 SGHAT, CDR2 FQNNGV. The CDR3 protein is CASSPMVGSNQPQHF. The CDR3 DNA reads as TGTGCCAGCAGCCCTATGGTGGGAAGCAATCAGCCCCAGCATTTT. The full variable domain, rest sourced from reference TRBV11-2 and TRBJ1-5, is EAGVAQSPRYKIIEKRQSVAFWCNPISGHATLYWYQQILGQGPKLLIQFQNNGVVDDSQLPKDRFSAERLKGVDSTLKIQPAKLEDSAVYLCASSPMVGSNQPQHFGDGTRLSIL.

This clone has only one observation. This chain links TRBV9 with TRBJ2-7, with a possible D match to TRBD2 (7 bases). Trimming removed 6 bases from V and 3 bases from J, with 13 bases in between. Germline V gives CDR1 SGDLS, CDR2 YYNGEE. This CDR3 comprises 13 residues. CDR3 bases: TGTGCCAGCACCCAAGGGGGGGGCTACGAGCAGTACTTC. This codes for CASTQGGGYEQYF.

V and J are TRBV12-2 and TRBJ1-5; TRBD1, as called in the table, went unchecked against the DNA. TRBV12-2 is a pseudogene segment. This CDR3 is 14 amino acids long. The CDR3: CASRKGQGDQPQHF. CDR3 DNA sequence: TGTGCAAGTCGCAAAGGACAGGGAGATCAGCCCCAGCATTTT.

The rearrangement uses TRBV6-6 and TRBJ1-1; D perhaps matches TRBD1 (6 bases). Germline V lookup: CDR1 MNHNY, CDR2 SVGAGI (reference sequence). V was pared by 0 bases and J by 4 bases, with 12 bases between. CDR3 length: 15 residues. CDR3 region: CASSYSTRGPTEAFF. In nucleotides, the CDR3 is TGTGCCAGCAGTTACTCGACCAGGGGACCCACTGAAGCTTTCTTT.

This clone has just one count. The V call is TRBV9, the J call TRBJ2-7; 12 nucleotides line up with TRBD2. Trimming took 1 base from V and 5 from J; bases not matched to a gene: 19. Germline values: CDR1 SGDLS, CDR2 YYNGEE. CDR3 size: 20 residues. The CDR3 nucleotides are TGTGCCAGCAGCGTAAGCCCTACTACCGTTCTAGCGGGAGGGCCCAACGAGCAGTACTTC. Its protein is CASSVSPTTVLAGGPNEQYF. Using reference TRBV9 and TRBJ2-7 for the parts outside the CDR3, the full variable domain is DSGVTQTPKHLITATGQRVTLRCSPRSGDLSVYWYQQSLDQGLQFLIQYYNGEERAKGNILERFSAQQFPDLHSELNLSSLELGDSALYFCASSVSPTTVLAGGPNEQYFGPGTRLTVT.

This clone has a single count. This chain connects TRBV9 to TRBJ1-1; D is undetermined. Germline CDR1 is SGDLS and CDR2 is YYNGEE. The CDR3 extends over 12 amino acids. Trimming took 7 bases from V and 3 from J, leaving 10 bases between them. The CDR3: CASRGWDTEAFF. The CDR3 coding sequence is TGTGCCAGCCGAGGATGGGACACTGAAGCTTTCTTT.

This clone was counted a few times. The V and J genes are TRBV19 and TRBJ1-5; possible D gene TRBD1, 6 bases. The germline CDR1 and CDR2 sequences are LNHDA and SQIVND (reference sequence). The CDR3 loop spans 16 amino acids. Trimming left V 7 bases short and J 1 base short, with 17 bases between. As DNA, the CDR3 is TGTGCCAGTATTGATCGGGTCAGGGGAAGCAATCAGCCCCAGCATTTT. Its translation: CASIDRVRGSNQPQHF. Full variable domain (rest looked up from reference TRBV19 and TRBJ1-5): DGGITQSPKYLFRKEGQNVTLSCEQNLNHDAMYWYRQDPGQGLRLIYYSQIVNDFQKGDIAEGYSVSREKKESFPLTVTSAQKNPTAFYLCASIDRVRGSNQPQHFGDGTRLSIL.

The gene calls are TRBV18 and TRBJ2-7; D uncertain. Germline V gene lookup returns CDR1 KGHSH and CDR2 LQKENI. The CDR3 covers 15 residues. Trimming removed 3 bases at V and 1 base at J, with 13 bases between. The CDR3 DNA reads as TGTGCCAGCTCACCGGTGGTTGGGTTTTCCTACGAGCAGTACTTC. Translated: CASSPVVGFSYEQYF.

This chain links TRBV27 with TRBJ2-2; 10 bases map to TRBD1. Germline V lookup: CDR1 MNHEY, CDR2 SMNVEV (reference sequence). The CDR3 consists of 15 residues. The trim removed 5 bases at V and 2 bases at J, leaving 2 bases unmatched. The CDR3 region is CASSGDRGNTGELFF. The CDR3 region has the DNA TGTGCCAGCAGTGGGGACAGGGGAAACACCGGGGAGCTGTTTTTT.

This clone has just one count. The rearrangement uses TRBV19 and TRBJ1-3; 7 positions match TRBD1. Per germline, CDR1 LNHDA and CDR2 SQIVND (reference sequence). Losses at the gene ends were 5 bases for V and 0 bases for J; bases not matched to a gene: 7. This CDR3 has 16 amino acids. Here the CDR3 DNA reads TGTGCCAGTAGTCTCCCGACAGGGCTCTCTGGAAACACCATATATTTT. It is translated as CASSLPTGLSGNTIYF.

The chain is built from TRBV6-5 and TRBJ2-1, with TRBD2 as a possible D gene (5 bases). This CDR3 region has 13 residues. Germline lookup yields CDR1 MNHEY and CDR2 SVGAGI. V lost 8 bases and J 7 bases, leaving 15 bases between the germline ends. In DNA form, the CDR3 reads TGTGCCAGCCGCTTGGCCCCGGGGAATGAGCAGTTCTTC. This codes for CASRLAPGNEQFF.

The rearrangement uses TRBV19 and TRBJ1-3, with unresolved D. Deletions cut 2 bases from V and 0 bases from J, with 8 bases between. The CDR3 length is 15 residues. The V gene's germline CDR1 is LNHDA and CDR2 SQIVND (reference sequence). In nucleotides, the CDR3 is TGTGCCAGTAGTATAAACAGAAACTCTGGAAACACCATATATTTT. It encodes CASSINRNSGNTIYF.

This clone occurred once. This chain uses TRBV10-3 with TRBJ1-4, with D hard to call. The CDR3 sequence is 15 residues long. V lost 0 bases, J lost 7 bases, and 12 bases lay in between. The germline CDR1 and CDR2 sequences are ENHRY and SYGVKD. This CDR3 reads CAISESSGLGEKLFF. The DNA for the CDR3 is TGTGCCATCAGTGAGTCGTCGGGCCTAGGTGAAAAACTGTTTTTT.

The rearrangement joins TRBV6-6 to TRBJ1-2; D uncertain. Germline lookup yields CDR1 MNHNY and CDR2 SVGAGI (reference sequence). Trimming cost V 8 bases and J 4 bases, with 14 bases left between them. This CDR3 region has 13 residues. The CDR3 protein is CASRDVSLYGYTF. The CDR3 DNA reads TGTGCCAGCCGGGATGTTAGCCTCTATGGCTACACCTTC.